The rows below give T cell receptor beta chains drawn from one sample of a study of T cell responses to AZD1222 COVID-19 vaccine. Method: immunoSEQ multiplex PCR; TCRdb's copy keeps in-frame clones and lacks some. The sample yields about 150,000 clones, 87% seen once. This specimen consisted of peripheral blood, obtained 28 days after the second AZD1222 dose. The receptors here all came from an adult who received the AZD1222 COVID-19 vaccine. Each CDR3 is given with its conserved first and last residue. A D gene is named only where the DNA matches it firmly. Only some rows state a clone size, as once, few, many or a class for expanded clones.

D gene: TRBD2; J gene: TRBJ2-3; V gene: TRBV3-1/TRBV3-2; clone size: .; CDR3 DNA: TGTGCCAGCAGCCACAGCGGGAGTACAAATACGCAGTATTTT; CDR3 protein: CASSHSGSTNTQYF
D gene: .; J gene: TRBJ2-2; V gene: TRBV4-3; clone size: .; CDR3 DNA: TGCGCCAGCAGCCAAGGCCCTAACACCGGGGAGCTGTTTTTT; CDR3 protein: CASSQGPNTGELFF
D gene: .; J gene: TRBJ2-3; V gene: TRBV29-1; clone size: .; CDR3 DNA: TGCAGCGTTTTTGGACAGCTAGGGGGATTAAGCACAGATACGCAGTATTTT; CDR3 protein: CSVFGQLGGLSTDTQYF
D gene: .; J gene: TRBJ2-6; V gene: TRBV5-1; clone size: .; CDR3 DNA: TGCGCCAGCAGCTTGGAGGGCACTTTGTCTGGGGCCAACGTCCTGACTTTC; CDR3 protein: CASSLEGTLSGANVLTF
D gene: .; J gene: TRBJ1-6; V gene: TRBV7-9; clone size: .; CDR3 DNA: TGTGCCAGCAGCATGTCCGGGGGCGGCAATTCACCCCTCCACTTT; CDR3 protein: CASSMSGGGNSPLHF
D gene: TRBD2; J gene: TRBJ2-7; V gene: TRBV28; clone size: .; CDR3 DNA: TGTGCCAGCAGTTTATACGGGTTAGCGGGAGCCTACGAGCAGTACTTC; CDR3 protein: CASSLYGLAGAYEQYF
D gene: TRBD1; J gene: TRBJ2-1; V gene: TRBV7-9; clone size: .; CDR3 DNA: TGTGCCAGCAGCTTAACAGGGGCTAATGAGCAGTTCTTC; CDR3 protein: CASSLTGANEQFF
D gene: TRBD1; J gene: TRBJ2-7; V gene: TRBV9; clone size: .; CDR3 DNA: TGTGCCAGCAGCGCGACAGGGGGCCACGAGCAGTACTTC; CDR3 protein: CASSATGGHEQYF
D gene: .; J gene: TRBJ1-5; V gene: TRBV1; clone size: .; CDR3 DNA: TGCACCAGCAGCCAAGATAAGGCGGTCAATCAGCCCCAGCATTTT; CDR3 protein: CTSSQDKAVNQPQHF
D gene: .; J gene: TRBJ1-5; V gene: TRBV4-3; clone size: .; CDR3 DNA: TGCGCCAGCAGCCAAGTTCTAGGGGGAAGTCAGCCCCAGCATTTT; CDR3 protein: CASSQVLGGSQPQHF
D gene: TRBD1; J gene: TRBJ1-5; V gene: TRBV7-8; clone size: .; CDR3 DNA: TGTGCCAGCAGTCGGACAGGGGGCGGTTATCAGCCCCAGCATTTT; CDR3 protein: CASSRTGGGYQPQHF
D gene: .; J gene: TRBJ2-7; V gene: TRBV7-5; clone size: .; CDR3 DNA: TGTGCCAGAAGTATTTCCCGGAGACAGCCCTACGAGCAGTACTTC; CDR3 protein: CARSISRRQPYEQYF
D gene: TRBD2; J gene: TRBJ2-2; V gene: TRBV28; clone size: .; CDR3 DNA: TGTGCCAGCAAGCGGGAGGCGAACACCGGGGAGCTGTTTTTT; CDR3 protein: CASKREANTGELFF
D gene: .; J gene: TRBJ2-3; V gene: TRBV7-9; clone size: .; CDR3 DNA: TGTGCCAGCAGCTCTACTAGCACAGATACGCAGTATTTT; CDR3 protein: CASSSTSTDTQYF
D gene: TRBD1; J gene: TRBJ1-1; V gene: TRBV30; clone size: .; CDR3 DNA: TGTGCCGGAGGGGGGGCAGGGGGTTTTTACACTGAAGCTTTCTTT; CDR3 protein: CAGGGAGGFYTEAFF
D gene: .; J gene: TRBJ1-3; V gene: TRBV24-1; clone size: .; CDR3 DNA: TGTGCCACCAGTGATGGACAGACCTACGGAAACACCATATATTTT; CDR3 protein: CATSDGQTYGNTIYF
D gene: .; J gene: TRBJ2-3; V gene: TRBV7-2; clone size: once; CDR3 DNA: TGTGCCAGCAGCTTTTCGGCGGGGATTACCACAGATACGCAGTATTTT; CDR3 protein: CASSFSAGITTDTQYF
D gene: TRBD1; J gene: TRBJ1-2; V gene: TRBV7-9; clone size: .; CDR3 DNA: TGTGCCAGCAGCTTAGATTTGACAGGGAATAGCTACACCTTC; CDR3 protein: CASSLDLTGNSYTF
D gene: .; J gene: TRBJ2-1; V gene: TRBV28; clone size: .; CDR3 DNA: TGTGCCAGCAACCCGATAGCGAATGAGCAGTTCTTC; CDR3 protein: CASNPIANEQFF
D gene: .; J gene: TRBJ2-3; V gene: TRBV28; clone size: .; CDR3 DNA: TGTGCCAGCAGCAGGGCAGATACGCAGTATTTT; CDR3 protein: CASSRADTQYF
D gene: TRBD2; J gene: TRBJ2-1; V gene: TRBV3-1/TRBV3-2; clone size: .; CDR3 DNA: TGTGCCAGCAGCGGGACTAGCGGGAGTTATAATGAGCAGTTCTTC; CDR3 protein: CASSGTSGSYNEQFF
D gene: .; J gene: TRBJ1-1; V gene: TRBV11-2; clone size: few; CDR3 DNA: TGTGCCAGCAGTCATACGACAACAGGGAGCGTGAACACTGAAGCTTTCTTT; CDR3 protein: CASSHTTTGSVNTEAFF
D gene: .; J gene: TRBJ2-5; V gene: TRBV25-1; clone size: .; CDR3 DNA: TGTGCCAGCAGTGACCCCAGCAGACAGTACCAAGAGACCCAGTACTTC; CDR3 protein: CASSDPSRQYQETQYF
D gene: .; J gene: TRBJ1-1; V gene: TRBV5-1; clone size: .; CDR3 DNA: TGCGCCAGCAGTCCTCGGACAGTACCGAACACTGAAGCTTTCTTT; CDR3 protein: CASSPRTVPNTEAFF
D gene: .; J gene: TRBJ1-3; V gene: TRBV6-5; clone size: .; CDR3 DNA: TGTGCCAGCAGCAGAGACCATGGGGACACCATATATTTT; CDR3 protein: CASSRDHGDTIYF
D gene: TRBD2; J gene: TRBJ2-1; V gene: TRBV11-2; clone size: .; CDR3 DNA: TGTGCCAGCAGCCCGTTAGCGGGTTACAATGAGCAGTTCTTC; CDR3 protein: CASSPLAGYNEQFF
D gene: .; J gene: TRBJ1-3; V gene: TRBV4-1; clone size: .; CDR3 DNA: TGCGCCAGCAGCCGTCAGGGCTCTGGAAACACCATATATTTT; CDR3 protein: CASSRQGSGNTIYF
D gene: .; J gene: TRBJ2-7; V gene: TRBV30; clone size: .; CDR3 DNA: TGTGCCTGGAGTTTGTCTAACTACGAGCAGTACTTC; CDR3 protein: CAWSLSNYEQYF
D gene: TRBD1; J gene: TRBJ1-2; V gene: TRBV14; clone size: .; CDR3 DNA: TGTGCCAGCAGCCAATTAGGACAGGCCGCTCTCTATGGCTACACCTTC; CDR3 protein: CASSQLGQAALYGYTF
D gene: .; J gene: TRBJ1-5; V gene: TRBV7-9; clone size: once; CDR3 DNA: TGTGCCAGCAGCCCGGGAACAGGGAATCAGCCCCAGCATTTT; CDR3 protein: CASSPGTGNQPQHF
D gene: TRBD1; J gene: TRBJ2-1; V gene: TRBV28; clone size: .; CDR3 DNA: TGTGCCAGCAGTTCGACAGGGGTGGAGAATGAGCAGTTCTTC; CDR3 protein: CASSSTGVENEQFF
D gene: .; J gene: TRBJ1-1; V gene: TRBV3-1/TRBV3-2; clone size: .; CDR3 DNA: TGTGCCAGCAGCCAAGATGCGGCGGGGGGTGAAGCTTTCTTT; CDR3 protein: CASSQDAAGGEAFF
D gene: TRBD1; J gene: TRBJ1-6; V gene: TRBV27; clone size: .; CDR3 DNA: TGTGCCAGCAGTTCCGGACAGGGGGCAAGTTCACCCCTCCACTTT; CDR3 protein: CASSSGQGASSPLHF
D gene: .; J gene: TRBJ2-1; V gene: TRBV2; clone size: .; CDR3 DNA: TGTGCCAGCTCTGAGCGTACTCTCCACGGTGAGCAGTTCTTC; CDR3 protein: CASSERTLHGEQFF
D gene: TRBD1; J gene: TRBJ1-6; V gene: TRBV5-1; clone size: .; CDR3 DNA: TGCGCCAGCAGCTTGACAGGGGCTCATTCACCCCTCCACTTT; CDR3 protein: CASSLTGAHSPLHF
D gene: .; J gene: TRBJ2-2; V gene: TRBV7-9; clone size: .; CDR3 DNA: TGTGCCAGCAGCTTATCGGTAAACACCGGGGAGCTGTTTTTT; CDR3 protein: CASSLSVNTGELFF
D gene: .; J gene: TRBJ2-5; V gene: TRBV5-1; clone size: .; CDR3 DNA: TGCGCCAGCAGCAGGGTGGGAGAGACCCAGTACTTC; CDR3 protein: CASSRVGETQYF
D gene: .; J gene: TRBJ1-2; V gene: TRBV5-8; clone size: few; CDR3 DNA: TGTGCCAGCAGCCCTCCGGACATCAGCCATGGCTACACCTTC; CDR3 protein: CASSPPDISHGYTF
D gene: .; J gene: TRBJ2-3; V gene: TRBV9; clone size: .; CDR3 DNA: TGTGCCAGCAGCGTAGGATGGGACTTCACAGATACGCAGTATTTT; CDR3 protein: CASSVGWDFTDTQYF
D gene: .; J gene: TRBJ1-1; V gene: TRBV7-2; clone size: .; CDR3 DNA: TGTGCCAGCAGGTTCGGGGCCGAAGCTTTCTTT; CDR3 protein: CASRFGAEAFF
D gene: TRBD1; J gene: TRBJ2-3; V gene: TRBV9; clone size: .; CDR3 DNA: TGTGCCAGCAGCGGGAGCCAGGGGGAGATAGATACGCAGTATTTT; CDR3 protein: CASSGSQGEIDTQYF
D gene: TRBD1; J gene: TRBJ2-7; V gene: TRBV7-2; clone size: .; CDR3 DNA: TGTGCCAGCAGCACCGGACAGGGGGCCTACGAGCAGTACTTC; CDR3 protein: CASSTGQGAYEQYF
D gene: TRBD1; J gene: TRBJ2-2; V gene: TRBV7-2; clone size: .; CDR3 DNA: TGTGCCAGCAGCTTAGTAGTCGCAGGGGGCACCGGGGAGCTGTTTTTT; CDR3 protein: CASSLVVAGGTGELFF
D gene: TRBD1; J gene: TRBJ2-6; V gene: TRBV24-1; clone size: .; CDR3 DNA: TGTGCCACCAGTGATGCGCCGGGACAGGGGGTTTCTGGGGCCAACGTCCTGACTTTC; CDR3 protein: CATSDAPGQGVSGANVLTF
D gene: TRBD1; J gene: TRBJ1-2; V gene: TRBV12-3/TRBV12-4; clone size: .; CDR3 DNA: TGTGCCAGCAGCACAGGGGTATCTGGCTACACCTTC; CDR3 protein: CASSTGVSGYTF
D gene: .; J gene: TRBJ1-1; V gene: TRBV18; clone size: .; CDR3 DNA: TGTGCCAGCTCACCAGAGGGCGGGTCTGAAGCTTTCTTT; CDR3 protein: CASSPEGGSEAFF
D gene: TRBD1; J gene: TRBJ2-1; V gene: TRBV2; clone size: few; CDR3 DNA: TGTGCCAGCAGTAAGGGGGCGGATCGCTACAATGAGCAGTTCTTC; CDR3 protein: CASSKGADRYNEQFF
D gene: .; J gene: TRBJ2-7; V gene: TRBV19; clone size: .; CDR3 DNA: TGTGCCAGTAGTATGGAGACCCTGGGGTCCGAGCAGTACTTC; CDR3 protein: CASSMETLGSEQYF
D gene: .; J gene: TRBJ2-1; V gene: TRBV7-3; clone size: .; CDR3 DNA: TGTGCCAGCAGCCTTCGGCGGGACAGCCTGTACAATGAGCAGTTCTTC; CDR3 protein: CASSLRRDSLYNEQFF